Shown below are 6 T cell receptor beta chains from a single sample sequenced in a study of T cells in Graves' hyperthyroidism and ophthalmopathy. TCR beta CDR3 region amplification was performed from RNA transcripts. TCR CDR3 underwent first-round RT-PCR with the HTBI primer set. In TCRdb, the multiplex PCR reads were re-called with MiXCR into one record per CDR3 protein. The table records under 800,000 distinct CDR3 sequences, 14% of them present only once. Source material: blood. All receptors derive from a woman under 30 with Graves' hyperthyroidism.

The table lists this clonotype with a few counts. The rearrangement links TRBV2 to TRBJ1-6, with 7 bases aligning to TRBD1. The junction had 11 bases not matched to a gene; V was cut back by 6 bases and J by 9 bases. The CDR3 is 15 amino acids. The germline CDR1 and CDR2 sequences are SNHLY and FYNNEI. Here the CDR3 DNA reads TGTGCCAGCAGCTACGACAGGGCCGCGGGTTCACCCCTCCACTTT. It codes for CASSYDRAAGSPLHF.

This clonotype occurred many times. The chain employs TRBV7-2 and TRBJ2-7, with D hard to call. This CDR3 is 15 amino acids long. Trimming stripped 5 bases from V and 6 bases from J, with 20 bases between. Germline CDR1 reads SGHTA; CDR2 reads FQGNSA. DNA for the CDR3: TGTGCCAGCAGCAGTGACGGAGAGGCCGCTCTCGAGCAGTACTTC. This codes for CASSSDGEAALEQYF.

The chain is built from TRBV29-1 and TRBJ1-1; D possibly corresponds to TRBD1 (6 bases). This CDR3 is built from 12 residues. Germline loops: CDR1 SQVTM, CDR2 ANQGSEA. Trimming took 4 bases from V and 5 from J, leaving 11 bases between them. Here the CDR3 DNA reads TGCAGCGTTGGGGGGCGCATGACTGAAGCTTTCTTT. Amino acids: CSVGGRMTEAFF.

This clonotype has ten or more counts. This chain uses TRBV30 with TRBJ1-5; 7 nucleotides align to TRBD1. V lost 3 bases to trimming and J lost 5 bases; unmatched junction nucleotides: 1. CDR3 length: 12 residues. Germline CDR1 and CDR2: GTSNPN and SVGIG (reference sequence). This CDR3 is CAWRTGHQPQHF. In nucleotides, the CDR3 is TGTGCCTGGAGGACAGGGCATCAGCCCCAGCATTTT.

The V call is TRBV4-1, the J call TRBJ1-5, with TRBD1 matching over 7 bases. Trimming took 1 base from V and 7 from J; bases not matched to a gene: 10. Germline V gene data show CDR1 as MGHRA and CDR2 as YSYEKL. The CDR3 is 16 residues long. Here the CDR3 DNA reads TGCGCCAGCAGCCAAGGGCGCGGAGGGGGCCGGCAGCCCCAGCATTTT. It yields the protein CASSQGRGGGRQPQHF.

The chain uses TRBV6-1 and TRBJ1-2; D not certain. From germline, CDR1 is MNHNS and CDR2 SASEGT. V was trimmed by 6 bases and J by 4 bases, leaving 9 bases between them. The CDR3 is 12 amino acids. CDR3 loop: CASRNPIYGYTF. The CDR3 DNA is TGTGCCAGCAGAAACCCAATCTATGGCTACACCTTC.